This TCR beta chain was sequenced during a study of T cell repertoires in cytomegalovirus infection. Study details: Based on public TCR beta signatures, there were indications of CMV infection and of a matching HLA type.

This clonotype occurred many times. Its antigen is still unknown. Via MiXCR, TCRdb re-called the reads, giving one row per CDR3 protein. The sample gives 480,000 or so distinct CDR3 sequences, over 9% of which show up once; 10% is in the top ten. General study findings and limits: Based on cumulative public TCR beta family frequency, carriers of CMV plus the relevant HLA were identified. The ex vivo response showed dominance by HLA-C-restricted CMV-specific TCR beta clonotypes.

The sequencing input was PBMCs. This TCR was recovered from a human donor in good health (CMV status not recorded). Some clones in this sample may be carry-over from other donors' samples.

CDR3 region: CASSFLDRCEKGNTIYF. As DNA, the CDR3 is TGTGCCAGCAGTTTTTTGGACCGCTGTGAGAAAGGAAACACCATATATTTT. The chain is built from TRBV27 and TRBJ1-3; no definite D call. The germline V and J ends were trimmed by 3 bases and 4 bases, with 19 bases remaining between them. The CDR3 is made up of 17 amino acids. Germline loops: CDR1 MNHEY, CDR2 SMNVEV (reference sequence).